Following are 20 T cell receptor beta chains from one sample sequenced in a study of blood T cells in healthy people across ages. The use of a sample-barcoded 5' primer and a J-beta primer mix characterized a second PCR of roughly 6 to 11 cycles. TCRdb re-called the 5' RACE reads with MiXCR, one entry per CDR3 protein. This repertoire shows roughly 1,700,000 distinct CDR3 sequences, about 28% found once; its top ten account for roughly 8%. Sequencing was done on a sample of blood. These receptors all come from a woman younger than 45 in good health.

To note about this clonotype: With a much larger clone just one base away, this may be a read error. The chain couples TRBV6-6 to TRBJ2-3; TRBD1 might be the D (5 bases). Trimming removed 2 bases from V and 4 bases from J, with 10 bases in between. Looked up from germline, CDR1 is MNHNY and CDR2 is SVGAGI (reference sequence). The CDR3 sequence is 14 residues long. CDR3 bases: TGTGCCAGCAGTTACGACAGTCACGCAGATACGCAGTATTTT. This codes for CASSYDSHADTQYF.

This rearrangement joins TRBV6-5 to TRBJ2-3; perhaps TRBD2 as D (6 bases). Germline V CDR1 and CDR2: MNHEY, SVGAGI. This CDR3 has 13 residues. Deletions cut 8 bases from V and 1 base from J, with 10 bases between. The CDR3 DNA reads as TGTGCCAGCGGGGGAGGTGGCACAGATACGCAGTATTTT. Its translation is CASGGGGTDTQYF.

This clonotype was recorded only once. The gene calls are TRBV19 and TRBJ1-4; D ambiguous. Germline CDR1 is LNHDA and CDR2 is SQIVND (reference sequence). There are 12 residues in the CDR3. V was shortened by 9 bases and J by 3 bases, with 8 bases between the two germline ends. The CDR3 loop reads CASSVANEKLFF. In nucleotides, the CDR3 is TGTGCCAGCTCAGTTGCTAATGAAAAACTGTTTTTT.

This chain links TRBV7-9 with TRBJ1-1, with a weak D call TRBD1 (6 bases). V was cut by 3 bases and J by 7 bases, with 15 bases left in between. CDR1 SEHNR and CDR2 FQNEAQ come from the germline V gene (reference sequence). CDR3 size: 14 residues. CDR3 loop: CASSLFQGSYEAFF. DNA of the CDR3: TGTGCCAGCAGCTTGTTTCAGGGGAGCTATGAAGCTTTCTTT.

A few counts support this clonotype. The chain carries TRBV20-1 and TRBJ2-3; the match to TRBD2 covers 10 bases. The germline V gene has CDR1 DFQATT and CDR2 SNEGSKA (reference sequence). V lost 7 bases and J lost 2; bases outside the gene matches: 3. The CDR3 is 13 amino acids. CDR3 loop: CSVLAGDTDTQYF. As DNA, the CDR3 is TGCAGTGTTCTAGCGGGGGACACAGATACGCAGTATTTT.

This clonotype showed up just a few times. The chain couples TRBV28 to TRBJ2-1; D may correspond to TRBD1 or TRBD2 (7 bases each). CDR1 is MDHEN, CDR2 SYDVKM, per germline. This CDR3 contains 13 residues. Trimming took off 6 bases at V and 7 bases at J, with 13 bases between the two ends. The DNA for the CDR3 is TGTGCCAGCAGATCAGGGGGGGAGAATGAGCAGTTCTTC. It is translated as CASRSGGENEQFF.

The chain uses TRBV7-9 and TRBJ2-5; 13 bases map to TRBD2. The J call may not be correct, given that the DNA end is closer to TRBJ2-7. From germline, CDR1 is SEHNR and CDR2 FQNEAQ (reference sequence). The CDR3 is 16 residues long. Here the CDR3 DNA reads TGTGCCAGCAGCTTTGGACTAGCGGGAGTCGGGGACGAGCAGTACTTC. This encodes CASSFGLAGVGDEQYF.

This clonotype was observed a handful of times. The chain couples TRBV2 to TRBJ1-2; 7 bases map to TRBD1. Per germline, CDR1 SNHLY and CDR2 FYNNEI. J lost 4 bases, V lost 3 bases, and 8 bases had no gene match. The CDR3 is 15 amino acids. CDR3 in amino acids: CASSDKGRGPYGYTF. The CDR3 DNA reads as TGTGCCAGCAGTGATAAGGGTAGGGGGCCCTATGGCTACACCTTC.

V usage is TRBV7-2 and J usage is TRBJ2-1; a possible D gene is TRBD1 (6 bases). This CDR3 has 13 residues. Germline V lookup: CDR1 SGHTA, CDR2 FQGNSA. V was shortened by 5 bases and J by 12 bases, with 17 bases between the two germline ends. CDR3 sequence reads: CASSLEEGEGQFF. For the CDR3, the DNA is TGTGCCAGCAGCCTCGAAGAGGGGGAAGGGCAGTTCTTC.

This clonotype was seen ten or more times. The rearrangement links TRBV29-1 to TRBJ1-4; the D gene is possibly TRBD1 (5 bases). This CDR3 comprises 11 residues. Between the trimmed V and J ends, which lost 0 bases and 10 bases, there was a span of 6 bases. Germline V gene data show CDR1 as SQVTM and CDR2 as ANQGSEA. The CDR3: CSVEDQGKLFF. The CDR3 DNA is TGCAGCGTTGAAGATCAGGGAAAACTGTTTTTT. Filled out from reference TRBV29-1 and TRBJ1-4, the complete variable domain reads SAVISQKPSRDICQRGTSLTIQCQVDSQVTMMFWYRQQPGQSLTLIATANQGSEATYESGFVIDKFPISRPNLTFSTLTVSNMSPEDSSIYLCSVEDQGKLFFGSGTQLSVL.

Concerning this clonotype: The junction shows a germline mismatch at one end, possibly a read error. The chain is built from TRBV12-3 or TRBV12-4 and TRBJ2-6; unclear D gene. The length of the CDR3 is 15 residues. The CDR3 region has the DNA TGTGCCTGCAGTCGGAGTACCGGCGGGGCCAACGTCCTGACTTTC. The encoded protein is CACSRSTGGANVLTF.

Worth noting for this clonotype: The junction departs from germline at one end; a sequencing error may be responsible. The chain has TRBV6-6 and TRBJ2-5; D gene ambiguous. Germline V gives CDR1 MNHNY, CDR2 SVGAGI (reference sequence). This CDR3 region has 12 residues. CDR3 nucleotides: TGTGCCGGCAGTTACCGTGGGGAGACCCAGTACTTC. As protein: CAGSYRGETQYF.

This chain connects TRBV6-1 to TRBJ2-7; D perhaps matches TRBD1 (6 bases). Germline lookup yields CDR1 MNHNS and CDR2 SASEGT. V lost 3 bases, J lost 4 bases, and 13 bases lay in between. This CDR3 spans 14 amino acids. CDR3 DNA sequence: TGTGCCAGCAGTGATTACAGGGTCTATTACGAGCAGTACTTC. Protein sequence: CASSDYRVYYEQYF.

With regard to this clonotype: Its ends do not fully match the called genes, so a read error is possible. The chain combines TRBV7-2 with TRBJ2-1; TRBD1 or TRBD2 may be the D gene (5 bases each). The CDR3 spans 14 residues. CDR1 and CDR2 from the germline V gene are SGHTA and FQGNSA. CDR3: CANSRGVGINEQFF. The DNA of the CDR3 is TGTGCCAACAGCCGGGGCGTAGGGATTAATGAGCAGTTCTTC.

This rearrangement joins TRBV4-1 to TRBJ1-1; D may be TRBD1 (5 bases). The CDR3 covers 14 residues. Germline lookup yields CDR1 MGHRA and CDR2 YSYEKL. Trimming cost V 2 bases and J 6 bases, with 13 bases left between them. The CDR3 protein is CASSQLMGGAEAFF. CDR3 bases: TGCGCCAGCAGCCAACTGATGGGGGGGGCTGAAGCTTTCTTT.

The chain recombines TRBV3-1 with TRBJ1-2, with D maybe TRBD1 (6 bases). CDR1 and CDR2 from the germline V gene are LGHDT and YNNKEL (reference sequence). The V gene lost 3 bases and the J gene lost 3 bases, with 17 bases spanning the gap. This CDR3 contains 16 residues. CDR3 sequence reads: CASSHPGAGGYYGYTF. The CDR3 bases are TGTGCCAGCAGCCACCCAGGGGCGGGGGGCTACTATGGCTACACCTTC.

This clonotype has only a few counts. The chain combines TRBV5-1 with TRBJ2-3; 9 bases are a match to TRBD2. CDR3 length: 18 residues. V was pared by 2 bases and J by 3 bases, with 13 bases of the junction left unmatched. CDR1 SGHRS and CDR2 YFSETQ come from the germline V gene. This CDR3 reads CASSFPRGGAKATDTQYF. Here the CDR3 DNA reads TGCGCCAGCAGCTTCCCCCGCGGGGGGGCAAAGGCAACAGATACGCAGTATTTT.

With respect to this clonotype: The junction differs from germline at one of its ends, possibly a read error. V gene TRBV2 combines with J gene TRBJ2-1, with no clear D. Per the germline V gene, CDR1 is SNHLY and CDR2 is FYNNEI. The CDR3 runs to 14 residues. CDR3 sequence: CAGSEQSSYNEQFF. CDR3 in DNA: TGTGCCGGCAGTGAACAGAGCTCCTACAATGAGCAGTTCTTC.

This clonotype appeared a few times. The V gene is TRBV4-2, the J gene TRBJ2-1; a weak D match, TRBD2 (6 bases). The CDR3 spans 14 residues. Trimming removed 1 base at V and 12 bases at J, with 16 bases between. Germline V gives CDR1 LGHNA, CDR2 YNFKEQ. The CDR3 region is CASSQADYPKRQFF. DNA of the CDR3: TGTGCCAGCAGCCAAGCGGACTACCCTAAGCGGCAGTTCTTC.

Of note for this clonotype: At one of its ends the junction is not consistent with the germline gene, which may arise from a read error. The CDR3 region is CASSGQVTDAQYF. DNA for the CDR3: TGTGCCAGCAGCGGACAGGTCACAGATGCGCAGTATTTT. V gene TRBV12-3 or TRBV12-4 combines with J gene TRBJ2-3, with TRBD1 identical over 7 bases. The CDR3 is made up of 13 amino acids.